These T cell receptor beta chains were read from a single sample in a study of T cells in Graves' hyperthyroidism and ophthalmopathy. One entry per CDR3 protein, called by TCRdb with MiXCR from the multiplex PCR reads. The sample yields roughly 580,000 distinct CDR3 sequences, approximately 15% seen once. Sequences were obtained from blood. The receptors stem from a woman between 25 and 40 years old with Graves' hyperthyroidism that later progressed to Graves' ophthalmopathy. CDR3s include the opening cysteine and the closing phenylalanine or tryptophan. Each record gives: V gene, clone size, J gene, D gene, CDR3 DNA, CDR3 protein. D genes are given only for firm matches. The size field is filled for only some rows; it gives once, few, many or a size class.

v_call: TRBV2; clone_size: many; j_call: TRBJ1-4; d_call: TRBD1; cdr3_nt: TGTGCCAGCTCTGGACAGGGGGGAAAACTGTTTTTT; cdr3_aa: CASSGQGGKLFF
v_call: TRBV5-1; clone_size: many; j_call: TRBJ1-1; d_call: TRBD1; cdr3_nt: TGCGCCAGCAGCTACCTGGCGGGACAGAGGAACACTGAAGCTTTCTTT; cdr3_aa: CASSYLAGQRNTEAFF
v_call: TRBV18; clone_size: many; j_call: TRBJ1-2; d_call: -; cdr3_nt: TGTGCCAGCTCAGGTACAATGCTTTTCGGCTACACCTTC; cdr3_aa: CASSGTMLFGYTF
v_call: TRBV7-9; clone_size: many; j_call: TRBJ2-1; d_call: TRBD2; cdr3_nt: TGTGCCAGCAGCGGGGGGACTAGCCGGAGCTCCTACAATGAGCAGTTCTTC; cdr3_aa: CASSGGTSRSSYNEQFF
v_call: TRBV10-3; clone_size: -; j_call: TRBJ2-1; d_call: TRBD2; cdr3_nt: TGTGCCATCAGCGATAGCGGGAGGGCCAATGAGCAGTTCTTC; cdr3_aa: CAISDSGRANEQFF
v_call: TRBV7-7; clone_size: few; j_call: TRBJ2-1; d_call: -; cdr3_nt: TGTGCTAGCAACTTAGACGGGAGCGTTTACAATGAGCAGTTCTTC; cdr3_aa: CASNLDGSVYNEQFF
v_call: TRBV30; clone_size: many; j_call: TRBJ1-2; d_call: -; cdr3_nt: TGTGCCTGGACCACCCCCAGGAACTATGGCTACACCTTC; cdr3_aa: CAWTTPRNYGYTF
v_call: TRBV18; clone_size: few; j_call: TRBJ1-4; d_call: -; cdr3_nt: TGTGCCAGCTCACCCGACAGGAATGAAAAACTGTTTTTT; cdr3_aa: CASSPDRNEKLFF
v_call: TRBV5-1; clone_size: many; j_call: TRBJ1-1; d_call: -; cdr3_nt: TGCGCCAGCAGCTTTTCTATAATGAACACTGAAGCTTTCTTT; cdr3_aa: CASSFSIMNTEAFF
v_call: TRBV18; clone_size: many; j_call: TRBJ2-5; d_call: -; cdr3_nt: TGTGCCAGCTCACCAGCATGGCGAGAGACCCAGTACTTC; cdr3_aa: CASSPAWRETQYF